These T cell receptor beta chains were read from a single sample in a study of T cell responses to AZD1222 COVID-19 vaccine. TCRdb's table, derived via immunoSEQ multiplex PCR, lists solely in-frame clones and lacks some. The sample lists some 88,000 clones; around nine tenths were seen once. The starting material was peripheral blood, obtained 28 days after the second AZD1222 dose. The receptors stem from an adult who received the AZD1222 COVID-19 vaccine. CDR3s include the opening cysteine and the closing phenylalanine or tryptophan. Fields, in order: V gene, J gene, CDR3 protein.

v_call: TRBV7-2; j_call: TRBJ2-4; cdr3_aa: CASSSRTSAGTGKNIQYF
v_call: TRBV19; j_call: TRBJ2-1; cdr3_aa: CASSQQGRGANEQFF
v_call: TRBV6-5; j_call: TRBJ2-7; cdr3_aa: CASSYSGGIAYEQYF
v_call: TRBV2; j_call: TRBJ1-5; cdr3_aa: CASSADSGGNQPQHF
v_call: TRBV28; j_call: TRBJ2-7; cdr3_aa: CASSFEDRLGREQYF
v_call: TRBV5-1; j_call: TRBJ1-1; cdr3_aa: CASSSGQGSGTEAFF
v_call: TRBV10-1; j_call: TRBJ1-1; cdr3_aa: CASSLGTSNTEAFF
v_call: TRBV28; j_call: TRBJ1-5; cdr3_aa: CASSFPGQSYSNQPQHF
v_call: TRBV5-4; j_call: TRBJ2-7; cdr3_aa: CASSPPEKNYEQYF
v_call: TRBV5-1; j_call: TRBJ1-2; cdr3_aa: CASSPTAGDYGYTF
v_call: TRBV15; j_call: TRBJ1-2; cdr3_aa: CATSRDRDSTFYGYTF
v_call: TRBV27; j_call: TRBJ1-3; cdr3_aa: CASSITGLVPGNTIYF
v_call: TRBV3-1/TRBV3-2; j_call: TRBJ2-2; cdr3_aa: CASRRGLAVAGELFF
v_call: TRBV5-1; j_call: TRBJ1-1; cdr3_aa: CASSLGGRQLGAEAFF
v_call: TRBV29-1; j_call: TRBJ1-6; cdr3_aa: CSVGGGGSPLHF
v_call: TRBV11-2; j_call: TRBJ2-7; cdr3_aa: CASSLRGAGYPASSYEQYF
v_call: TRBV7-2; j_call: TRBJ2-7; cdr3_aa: CASSFRGTRSDEQYF
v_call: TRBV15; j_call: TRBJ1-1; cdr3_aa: CATSRDQGIQLEAFF
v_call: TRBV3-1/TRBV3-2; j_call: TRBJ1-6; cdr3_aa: CASSQGDSRAVF
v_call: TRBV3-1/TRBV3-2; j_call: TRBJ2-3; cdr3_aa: CASSQGRAPDTQYF
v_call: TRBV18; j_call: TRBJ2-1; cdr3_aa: CASSPQSNEQFF
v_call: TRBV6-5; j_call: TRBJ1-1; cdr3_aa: CASRRRVNTEAFF
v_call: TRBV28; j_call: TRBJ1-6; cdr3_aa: CASSLGRVTGSHF
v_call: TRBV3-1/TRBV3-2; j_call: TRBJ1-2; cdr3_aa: CASSQDVGQNLNYGYTF
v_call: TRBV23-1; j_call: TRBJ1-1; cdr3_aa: CASSHQGQPNTEAFF
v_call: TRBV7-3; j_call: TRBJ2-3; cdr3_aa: CASSFGGFTDTQYF
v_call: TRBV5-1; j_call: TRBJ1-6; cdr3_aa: CASSLEVGNSPLHF
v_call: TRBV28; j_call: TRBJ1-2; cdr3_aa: CASSFIGTGAWVSYGYTF
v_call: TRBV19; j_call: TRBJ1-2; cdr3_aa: CASVMLRGGPAGYTF
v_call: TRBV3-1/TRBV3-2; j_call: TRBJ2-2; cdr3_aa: CASSQSVLNTGELFF
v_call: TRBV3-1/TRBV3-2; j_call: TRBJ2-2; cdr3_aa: CASSQLSRNTGELFF
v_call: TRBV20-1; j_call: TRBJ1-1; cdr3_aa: CSASPGLGYILAWF
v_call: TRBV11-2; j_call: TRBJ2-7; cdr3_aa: CASSPQGAKAEQYF
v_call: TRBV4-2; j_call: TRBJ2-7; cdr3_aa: CASSQEWRDYEQYF
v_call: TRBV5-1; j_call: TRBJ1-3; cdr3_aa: CASSLDRAGNTIYF
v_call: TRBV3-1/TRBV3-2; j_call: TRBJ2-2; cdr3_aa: CASSQLDVTGQGGTGELFF
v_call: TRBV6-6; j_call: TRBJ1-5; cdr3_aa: CASSWGFNQPQHF
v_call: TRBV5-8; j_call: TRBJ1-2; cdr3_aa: CASSRGQGANYGYTF
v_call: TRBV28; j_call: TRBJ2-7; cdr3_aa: CASSPQDRYEQYF
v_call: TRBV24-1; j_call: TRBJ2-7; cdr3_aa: CATSDLPTNEQYF
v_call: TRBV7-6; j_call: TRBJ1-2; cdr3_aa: CASSLQDVNYGYTF
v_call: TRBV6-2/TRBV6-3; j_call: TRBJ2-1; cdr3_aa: CASSYRANEQFF
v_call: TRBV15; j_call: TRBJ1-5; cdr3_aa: CATTTGVGYNQPQHF
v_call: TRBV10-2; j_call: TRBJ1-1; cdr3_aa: CASSYAAGDTEAFF
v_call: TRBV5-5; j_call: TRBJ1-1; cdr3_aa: CASSPEGGMGTEAFF
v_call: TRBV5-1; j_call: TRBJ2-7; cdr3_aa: CASSLAGSPLNYEQYF
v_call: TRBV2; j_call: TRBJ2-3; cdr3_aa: CASSELAGGHSSTDTQYF
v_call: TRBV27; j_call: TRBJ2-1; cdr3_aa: CASSFSAGKAPTEQFF
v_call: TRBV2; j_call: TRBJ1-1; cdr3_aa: CASSLGRGNTEAFF
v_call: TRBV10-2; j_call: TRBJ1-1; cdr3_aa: CASSEFGMNTEAFF